The clone carrying this T cell receptor beta chain ranks as medium-sized. Sorting was performed after the reaction on proliferating CFSE-low CD3+CD4+ and CD3+CD8+ responders. The data were obtained in a study of graft-versus-host responses after intestinal transplantation. The overall study: Isolated intestinal, liver-intestinal, or multivisceral transplants were what recipients had. All recipients got anti-thymocyte globulin induction, then tacrolimus and steroids for approximately 3 years. Study-wide results and limits: Ileal or blood samples showed some GvH clones first, and such clones were also found in recipient marrow.

Sequencing was performed with immunoSEQ multiplex PCR; in TCRdb, only in-frame clones are kept and a portion is missing. This table holds 5,500 to 8,500 clones, about 26% found once. This receptor was identified in a human patient who received an intestinal transplant. The specimen comprised alloreactive CD4+ T cells from a mixed lymphocyte reaction culture, sampled before intestinal transplant. Subset specified: CFSE-low proliferating T cells sorted from approximately 6-day pre-transplant mixed lymphocyte reaction (GvH or HvG direction).

The CDR3 is CASSYGTVGRTDTQYF. CDR3 DNA: TGCGCCAGCAGCTACGGGACAGTCGGGCGGACAGATACGCAGTATTTT. The J gene is TRBJ2-3, the V gene TRBV5-1; 7 positions match TRBD1. CDR1 SGHRS and CDR2 YFSETQ come from the germline V gene. V was clipped by 3 bases and J by 3 bases; unmatched bases: 10. The CDR3 consists of 16 residues.